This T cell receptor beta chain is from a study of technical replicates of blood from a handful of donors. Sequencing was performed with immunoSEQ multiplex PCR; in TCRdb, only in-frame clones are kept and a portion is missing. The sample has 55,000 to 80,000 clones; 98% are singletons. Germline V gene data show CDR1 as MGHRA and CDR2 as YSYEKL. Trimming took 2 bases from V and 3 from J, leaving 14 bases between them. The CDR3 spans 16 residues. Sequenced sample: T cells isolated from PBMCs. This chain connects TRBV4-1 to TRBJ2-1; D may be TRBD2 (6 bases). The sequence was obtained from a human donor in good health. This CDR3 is CASSQISYGSYNEQFF. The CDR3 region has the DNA TGCGCCAGCAGCCAAATCTCCTACGGGAGCTACAATGAGCAGTTCTTC.